This T cell receptor beta chain comes out of a study of beta chain features in type 1 diabetes. With regard to this clone: The antigen is undetermined.

Germline values: CDR1 GTSNPN, CDR2 SVGIG (reference sequence). CDR3 length: 18 residues. The V gene end was trimmed by 0 bases and the J gene end by 2 bases; junction bases not matched to a gene: 12. The authors reverse transcribed all of the isolated RNA, so sequencing captured expressed TCRB transcripts. Sequenced by immunoSEQ multiplex PCR; TCRdb stores in-frame clones only, minus some. Here the sample spans some 660,000 clones, roughly an eighth being singletons. Study-wide results and caveats: There was a moderate but significant shortening of TCRB CDR3s in all four CD4+ subsets of Type 1 diabetes patients. Cells with high TCR expression could be over-represented when cDNA is sequenced.

The V call is TRBV30, the J call TRBJ2-7; TRBD2 aligns across 11 bases. The sequenced sample was naive CD4+ T cells from blood. The origin of this receptor is a man between 18 and 35 years old with type 1 diabetes. The CDR3 DNA reads as TGTGCCTGGAGTGTAATACGACCGACTAGCGGGACCCCCTACGAGCAGTACTTC. This codes for CAWSVIRPTSGTPYEQYF.